This T cell receptor (beta chain) was observed in a study of vaccination effects on CD4 cells after COVID-19. Overall study: Two convalescent patients gave samples 16 days and one week before vaccination.

Antigen-specific CD4+ T cells were expanded (with viral peptide pools) by the ViraFEST assay ahead of sequencing. Subsequent to roughly 9 days of culture, CD4+ T cells were isolated. PCR showed that the person got SARS-CoV-2 infection at some point between March and December 2020. About this clone: Its antigen is as yet unknown.

The study's findings and limits: The study enrolled few convalescent patients and sampled no early post-infection timepoints. Spike-reactive clones found after vaccination in convalescents were mainly new vaccine-induced clones.

Sequencing used immunoSEQ multiplex PCR; TCRdb keeps in-frame clones, though not all of them. The sample consists of about 27,000 clones, roughly 69% of them appearing once. This CDR3 is 13 amino acids long. From germline, CDR1 is LNHNV and CDR2 YYDKDF (reference sequence). V shed 0 bases and J shed 4 bases, with 7 bases lying between them. The V and J genes are TRBV15 and TRBJ2-7; no clear D. Sequencing used CD4+ T cells from PBMCs cultured with SARS-CoV-2 spike peptides, obtained before COVID-19 vaccination. The source is a human donor who had a prior SARS-CoV-2 infection. The CDR3 reads CATSREVGYEQYF. The CDR3 DNA reads TGTGCCACCAGCAGAGAAGTAGGTTACGAGCAGTACTTC.